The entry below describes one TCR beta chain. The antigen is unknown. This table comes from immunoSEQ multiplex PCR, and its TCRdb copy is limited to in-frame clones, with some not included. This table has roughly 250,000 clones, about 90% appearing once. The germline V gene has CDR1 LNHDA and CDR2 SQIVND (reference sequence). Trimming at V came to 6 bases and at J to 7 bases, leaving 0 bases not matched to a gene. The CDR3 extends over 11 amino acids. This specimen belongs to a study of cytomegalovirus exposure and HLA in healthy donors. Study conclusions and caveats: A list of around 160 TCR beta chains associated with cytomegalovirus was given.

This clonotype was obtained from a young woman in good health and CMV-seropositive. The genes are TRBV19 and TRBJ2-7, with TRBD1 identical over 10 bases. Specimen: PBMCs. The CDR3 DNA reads TGTGCCAGTAGGGACAGGGGGGAGCAGTACTTC. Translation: CASRDRGEQYF.